This T cell receptor (beta chain) was sequenced during a study of graft-versus-host responses after intestinal transplantation. Study-wide background: Recipients were all induced with anti-thymocyte globulin, then given tacrolimus and steroids for 3 to 4 years.

Germline V gene lookup returns CDR1 SGHDT and CDR2 YYEEEE. V lost 0 bases and J lost 13, with 10 bases in between. This CDR3 spans 12 amino acids. Libraries were prepared by immunoSEQ multiplex PCR; TCRdb keeps only in-frame clonotypes and omits some of them. The sample has over 80,000 clones, about 90% seen once. This clone turned up a few times. Its antigen remains unidentified. The chain carries TRBV5-6 and TRBJ1-4; D is undetermined. The clonotype originates from a human donor who was the organ donor for an intestinal transplant. The source material was unstimulated CD8+ T cells sorted from spleen or lymph node cells, sampled before transplant. The CDR3 nucleotides are TGTGCCAGCAGCTTGGTCCAGTCAGGACTGTTTTTT. Amino acid sequence: CASSLVQSGLFF.